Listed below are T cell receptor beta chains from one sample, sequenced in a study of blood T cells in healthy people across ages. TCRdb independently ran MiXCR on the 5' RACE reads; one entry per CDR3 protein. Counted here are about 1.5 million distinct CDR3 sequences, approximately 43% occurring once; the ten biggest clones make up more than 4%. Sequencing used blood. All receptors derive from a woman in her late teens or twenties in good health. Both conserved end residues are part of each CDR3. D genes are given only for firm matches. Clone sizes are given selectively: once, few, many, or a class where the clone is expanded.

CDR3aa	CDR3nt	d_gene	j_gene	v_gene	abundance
CASGSSSYEQYF	TGTGCCAGCGGCTCAAGCTCCTACGAGCAGTACTTC	NA	TRBJ2-7	TRBV7-2	NA
CAIRGDYRGTYGYTF	TGTGCCATCAGAGGGGATTACAGGGGGACCTATGGCTACACCTTC	TRBD1	TRBJ1-2	TRBV10-3	few
CSAKGGTSGYNEQFF	TGCAGTGCCAAGGGTGGGACTAGCGGCTACAATGAGCAGTTCTTC	TRBD2	TRBJ2-1	TRBV20-1	NA
CASRTGLDTEAFF	TGTGCCAGCCGGACAGGGTTGGACACTGAAGCTTTCTTT	TRBD1	TRBJ1-1	TRBV18	NA
CASSLHLPCEQYF	TGTGCCAGCAGCTTACATCTCCCCTGCGAGCAGTACTTC	NA	TRBJ2-7	TRBV7-2	NA
CASSHGGGYQQYF	TGTGCCAGCAGCCACGGAGGGGGCTACCAGCAGTACTTC	NA	TRBJ2-7	TRBV4-2	few
CSATDRVVGYTF	TGCAGTGCTACGGACAGGGTTGTTGGCTACACCTTC	TRBD1	TRBJ1-2	TRBV20-1	NA
CASSYPGQGYSNQPQHF	TGTGCCAGCAGTTACCCCGGACAGGGGTATAGCAATCAGCCCCAGCATTTT	TRBD1	TRBJ1-5	TRBV6-6	few
CATSRGTGELFF	TGTGCCACCTCCAGGGGGACCGGGGAGCTGTTTTTT	TRBD1	TRBJ2-2	TRBV10-3	few
CASSPLPNEKLFF	TGCGCCAGCAGCCCTCTACCCAATGAAAAACTGTTTTTT	NA	TRBJ1-4	TRBV4-1	NA
CASRDGVLVSTQYF	TGTGCCAGCAGAGACGGGGTTTTGGTTTCAACGCAGTATTTT	NA	TRBJ2-3	TRBV28	few
CASSPSIGTTVLDQPQHF	TGTGCCAGCAGCCCCAGTATCGGGACCACCGTGCTGGATCAGCCCCAGCATTTT	NA	TRBJ1-5	TRBV7-9	once
CASSARTAGAREQFF	TGTGCCAGCAGCGCCCGAACCGCCGGGGCTAGAGAGCAGTTCTTC	NA	TRBJ2-1	TRBV2	few
CASSQTGGNEKLFF	TGTGCCAGCAGCCAGACAGGGGGTAATGAAAAACTGTTTTTT	TRBD1	TRBJ1-4	TRBV6-5	NA
CASSLVGTGNTEAFF	TGTGCCAGCAGCCTAGTCGGGACAGGGAACACTGAAGCTTTCTTT	TRBD1	TRBJ1-1	TRBV7-9	many
CSARERQGAYNEQYF	TGCAGTGCTAGGGAAAGACAGGGGGCCTACAATGAGCAGTACTTC	TRBD1	TRBJ2-7	TRBV20-1	NA
CSAKTGNYNEQFF	TGCAGTGCCAAGACAGGGAACTACAATGAGCAGTTCTTC	TRBD1	TRBJ2-1	TRBV20-1	NA
CASSFPDGTDTQYF	TGTGCCAGCAGCTTTCCGGACGGGACAGATACGCAGTATTTT	NA	TRBJ2-3	TRBV7-2	few
CATSRGTSGRSKNIQYF	TGTGCCACCAGCAGAGGCACTAGCGGGAGATCCAAAAACATTCAGTACTTC	TRBD2	TRBJ2-4	TRBV15	few
CASSPSQRQPLSYEQYF	TGTGCCAGCAGTCCCTCCCAGCGCCAGCCTCTTTCCTACGAGCAGTACTTC	NA	TRBJ2-7	TRBV6-6	NA
CASSVGAGDYGYTF	TGTGCCAGCAGCGTAGGAGCAGGCGACTATGGCTACACCTTC	NA	TRBJ1-2	TRBV9	NA
CASSHRLAADTQYF	TGCGCCAGCAGCCATCGACTAGCGGCAGATACGCAGTATTTT	TRBD2	TRBJ2-3	TRBV4-3	NA
CASVSYRDALEGYTF	TGTGCCAGCGTCAGTTACAGGGACGCACTAGAGGGCTACACCTTC	NA	TRBJ1-2	TRBV6-6	few
CSATPRQGNGGGYTF	TGCAGTGCGACCCCTCGACAGGGGAATGGTGGGGGCTACACCTTC	TRBD1	TRBJ1-2	TRBV20-1	few
CATSREGQDPYEQYF	TGTGCCACCAGCAGAGAAGGACAGGATCCCTACGAGCAGTACTTC	TRBD1	TRBJ2-7	TRBV15	NA
CASSLAHPQLGNEQFF	TGTGCCAGCAGCTTAGCCCACCCTCAGCTTGGGAATGAGCAGTTCTTC	NA	TRBJ2-1	TRBV11-1	once
CASSPYDSTEAFF	TGTGCCAGCAGTCCATATGACAGCACTGAAGCTTTCTTT	NA	TRBJ1-1	TRBV7-9	few
CASSLGVGQLADTQYF	TGCGCCAGCAGCCTCGGGGTTGGACAGTTGGCAGATACGCAGTATTTT	NA	TRBJ2-3	TRBV5-1	NA
CSVVDRGYEQYF	TGCAGCGTCGTAGACAGGGGTTACGAGCAGTACTTC	TRBD1	TRBJ2-7	TRBV29-1	many
CSARRWDRANYGYTF	TGCAGTGCTAGACGATGGGACAGGGCTAACTATGGCTACACCTTC	TRBD1	TRBJ1-2	TRBV20-1	few
CASSLSREAKNIQYF	TGTGCCAGCAGCTTATCCAGGGAGGCCAAAAACATTCAGTACTTC	NA	TRBJ2-4	TRBV7-9	few
CATSDPNGRSNHPRAGYTF	TGTGCCACCAGTGACCCTAACGGACGGTCGAATCACCCTCGAGCTGGCTACACCTTC	NA	TRBJ1-2	TRBV24-1	NA